This T cell receptor beta chain was retrieved from a study of CD8 T cells in ankylosing spondylitis. Germline V lookup: CDR1 SGHVS, CDR2 FQNEAQ. Deletions cut 0 bases from V and 1 base from J, with 13 bases between. The CDR3 is made up of 17 amino acids. TCRdb processed the 5' RACE reads anew with MiXCR; each CDR3 protein has one entry. The sample carries fewer than 200,000 distinct CDR3 sequences, 18% recorded once. For this clonotype: Its antigen is not known.

Notes on the study in general: Disease-linked clones were CD8+ and relatively rare in peripheral blood. Apparently characteristic of ankylosing spondylitis blood was a TCR beta motif (roughly eight highly homologous variants). Existing reports had already noted some motif variants in reactive arthritis synovial fluid and blood.

Input material: blood, either unsorted or a sorted T cell fraction (not recorded which). The sequence was obtained from a male donor between 5 and 29 years old with ankylosing spondylitis or in good health (not recorded which). The V gene is TRBV7-8, the J gene TRBJ1-5; TRBD1 is a possible D gene (6 bases). This CDR3 reads CASSLARRGQSNQPQHF. DNA of the CDR3: TGTGCCAGCAGCTTAGCGAGGAGAGGACAGAGCAATCAGCCCCAGCATTTT.